Below, 29 T cell receptor beta chains from the same sample are listed, as sequenced in a study of early T cells in non-severe SARS-CoV-2 infection. TCRdb independently ran MiXCR on the 5' RACE reads; one entry per CDR3 protein. The sample comprises nearly 30,000 distinct CDR3 sequences, 5% of which are singletons, and less than 14% rests with the top ten. The sequencing input was whole blood. The receptors here all came from an adult who was a healthcare worker with PCR-confirmed SARS-CoV-2 infection or an uninfected control (not recorded which).

The chain is built from TRBV4-3 and TRBJ2-6, with 8 bases fitting TRBD1. The V gene end was trimmed by 1 base and the J gene end by 2 bases; junction bases not matched to a gene: 10. The CDR3 is 19 residues long. CDR1 and CDR2 (germline): LGHNA, YSLEER. CDR3 in DNA: TGCGCCAGCAGCCAAGGTATAGGACAGGGTCTTCCTGGGGCCAACGTCCTGACTTTC. It is translated as CASSQGIGQGLPGANVLTF.

This clonotype was seen more than once but under ten times. The rearrangement links TRBV11-2 to TRBJ2-7; 8 bases map to TRBD1. The V and J ends lost 5 bases and 6 bases, in that order; junction bases with no gene match: 9. The germline CDR1 and CDR2 sequences are SGHAT and FQNNGV. The CDR3 has 14 residues. In DNA form, the CDR3 reads TGTGCCAGCAGCCGCAATGGACAGGGACTCGAGCAGTACTTC. Its protein is CASSRNGQGLEQYF.

This clonotype was observed at least ten times. The chain carries TRBV12-3 or TRBV12-4 and TRBJ2-3; D might be TRBD2 (5 bases). The CDR3 has 13 amino acids. V dropped 1 base and J dropped 8 bases, with 10 bases sitting between them. The CDR3: CASSLGVEGTQYF. The CDR3 nucleotides read TGTGCCAGCAGTTTAGGGGTAGAGGGTACGCAGTATTTT.

This clonotype was counted ten times or more. The rearrangement links TRBV4-2 to TRBJ2-7; unclear D gene. Germline lookup yields CDR1 LGHNA and CDR2 YNFKEQ. The CDR3 sequence is 19 residues long. V gave up 1 base and J gave up 3 bases, with 25 bases separating them. The CDR3 bases are TGTGCCAGCAGCCAAGTGAGTGTGAACCGTCAACATGCGGACTACGAGCAGTACTTC. This translates into CASSQVSVNRQHADYEQYF.

In this sample, this clonotype turned up many times. The rearrangement links TRBV19 to TRBJ2-1; the D gene is possibly TRBD2 (5 bases). Germline V lookup: CDR1 LNHDA, CDR2 SQIVND (reference sequence). V lost 6 bases, J lost 9 bases, and 18 bases lay in between. This CDR3 comprises 14 residues. The CDR3 DNA sequence: TGTGCCAGTAGCGACCGGCGCGGGTATACTGAGCAGTTCTTC. Protein product: CASSDRRGYTEQFF.

This clonotype has a count of ten or more. The CDR3 DNA reads as TGTGCCAGCAGCTCCGGGACAGGGGGTAATGTAGATACGCAGTATTTT. This translates into CASSSGTGGNVDTQYF. V gene TRBV5-8 combines with J gene TRBJ2-3, with 11 nucleotides matching TRBD1. Germline V lookup: CDR1 SGHTS, CDR2 YDEGEE. This CDR3 has 16 amino acids. V trimming: 3 bases; J trimming: 5 bases; junction bases outside the gene matches: 8.

There are many counts of this clonotype. The chain joins TRBV12-3 or TRBV12-4 to TRBJ1-5; D unclear. This CDR3 is 10 amino acids long. V shed 8 bases and J shed 6 bases, with 5 bases lying between them. CDR3 amino acids: CASGVQPQHF. CDR3 DNA sequence: TGTGCCAGCGGCGTTCAGCCCCAGCATTTT.

This clonotype was observed at least ten times. The chain is built from TRBV11-3 and TRBJ2-2; either TRBD1 or TRBD2 may fit D (5 bases each). Between the trimmed V and J ends, which lost 1 base and 6 bases, there was a span of 9 bases. CDR3 length equals 14 residues. Germline V lookup: CDR1 SGHNT, CDR2 YENEEA. The CDR3 DNA is TGTGCCAGCAGCTTAGGTCGGGGACCCGGGGAGCTGTTTTTT. Translation: CASSLGRGPGELFF.

This clonotype was seen repeatedly, ten times or more. CDR3 bases: TGCAGTGCTAGAGAGCCTCAGGGGGCTTCGTCCGAGCAGTACTTC. As protein: CSAREPQGASSEQYF. This sequence joins TRBV20-1 and TRBJ2-7, with 8 bases identical to TRBD1. V was clipped by 0 bases and J by 6 bases; unmatched bases: 10. Per germline, CDR1 DFQATT and CDR2 SNEGSKA (reference sequence). The CDR3 extends over 15 amino acids.

There are a few counts of this clonotype. J is TRBJ1-1 and V is TRBV7-2; possibly TRBD1 for D (5 bases). V dropped 4 bases and J dropped 6 bases, with 12 bases sitting between them. The CDR3 consists of 13 residues. Germline CDR1 SGHTA, CDR2 FQGNSA. Here the CDR3 reads CASSSQGSPEAFF. The DNA for the CDR3 is TGTGCCAGCAGCTCTCAGGGTTCTCCTGAAGCTTTCTTT.

Ten or more counts support this clonotype. The chain is built from TRBV7-2 and TRBJ2-3, with TRBD2 matching over 12 bases. This CDR3 has 18 amino acids. Germline V gene data show CDR1 as SGHTA and CDR2 as FQGNSA. The V gene end was trimmed by 0 bases and the J gene end by 0 bases; junction bases not matched to a gene: 4. DNA for the CDR3: TGTGCCAGCAGCTTAGCATTCGGGACTAGCGGGAGCACAGATACGCAGTATTTT. As protein: CASSLAFGTSGSTDTQYF.

This clonotype has a count of ten or more. The gene calls are TRBV14 and TRBJ2-7; 10 bases agree with TRBD1. Per the germline V gene, CDR1 is SGHDN and CDR2 is FVKESK. Losses at the gene ends were 1 base for V and 3 bases for J; bases not matched to a gene: 0. The CDR3 is 14 residues long. Written as DNA, the CDR3 is TGTGCCAGCAGCCAAGGGACAGGGGGCTACGAGCAGTACTTC. Protein: CASSQGTGGYEQYF.

This clonotype was detected ten times or more. This chain uses TRBV5-1 with TRBJ2-7; 7 nucleotides agree with TRBD1. CDR1 and CDR2 from the germline V gene are SGHRS and YFSETQ. The CDR3 runs 14 residues. V lost 4 bases and J lost 1; bases outside the gene matches: 5. The CDR3 loop is CASSVDRVSYEQYF. The CDR3, as DNA: TGCGCCAGCAGCGTAGACAGGGTTTCCTACGAGCAGTACTTC. Filled out from reference TRBV5-1 and TRBJ2-7, the complete variable domain reads KAGVTQTPRYLIKTRGQQVTLSCSPISGHRSVSWYQQTPGQGLQFLFEYFSETQRNKGNFPGRFSGRQFSNSRSEMNVSTLELGDSALYLCASSVDRVSYEQYFGPGTRLTVT.

Ten or more counts support this clonotype. V gene TRBV20-1 combines with J gene TRBJ1-1; D not resolved. Germline assignment: CDR1 DFQATT and CDR2 SNEGSKA (reference sequence). V was shortened by 7 bases and J by 2 bases, with 17 bases between the two germline ends. The CDR3 runs to 14 residues. This chain's CDR3 is CSGSSIRANTEAFF. Written as DNA, the CDR3 is TGCAGTGGTAGCTCAATTAGGGCCAACACTGAAGCTTTCTTT.

This clonotype came up many times. This chain uses TRBV11-2 with TRBJ2-1; TRBD2 aligns across 10 bases. Germline CDR1 SGHAT, CDR2 FQNNGV. V lost 3 bases to trimming and J lost 5 bases; unmatched junction nucleotides: 7. The CDR3 totals 16 residues. CDR3 amino acids: CASSFPLAGVDNEQFF. The DNA of the CDR3 is TGTGCCAGCAGCTTCCCCCTAGCGGGAGTGGACAATGAGCAGTTCTTC.

This clonotype occurred many times. The rearrangement uses TRBV11-2 and TRBJ2-6; 7 bases are a match to TRBD2. Trimming took 5 bases from V and 2 from J; bases not matched to a gene: 6. This CDR3 is 16 amino acids long. From germline, CDR1 is SGHAT and CDR2 FQNNGV. CDR3 sequence: CASSKPGLPGANVLTF. CDR3 DNA: TGTGCCAGCAGCAAACCGGGACTACCTGGGGCCAACGTCCTGACTTTC.

In this sample, this clonotype turned up a few times. The rearrangement joins TRBV4-2 to TRBJ2-1; either TRBD1 or TRBD2 may supply D (6 bases each). Germline V lookup: CDR1 LGHNA, CDR2 YNFKEQ. V gave up 0 bases and J gave up 8 bases, with 17 bases separating them. The CDR3 contains 16 residues. The DNA for the CDR3 is TGTGCCAGCAGCCAAGACGTCAGATCTAGGGGGGATGAGCAGTTCTTC. It yields the protein CASSQDVRSRGDEQFF.

This clonotype has at least ten counts. The chain employs TRBV7-2 and TRBJ2-5; 7 bases are shared with TRBD1. The CDR3 runs 14 residues. CDR1 is SGHTA and CDR2 is FQGNSA in the germline V gene. V lost 4 bases, J lost 5 bases, and 7 bases stayed unmatched. The CDR3 region is CASSWGQKGETQYF. Written as DNA, the CDR3 is TGTGCCAGCAGCTGGGGACAGAAGGGGGAGACCCAGTACTTC.

This clonotype was seen a few times. The V and J genes are TRBV12-3 or TRBV12-4 and TRBJ2-2, with D perhaps matching TRBD1 (5 bases). The CDR3 loop spans 16 amino acids. V gave up 2 bases and J gave up 1 base, with 11 bases separating them. The CDR3 sequence is CASSLQGPLNTGELFF. Here the CDR3 DNA reads TGTGCCAGCAGTTTACAGGGTCCACTGAACACCGGGGAGCTGTTTTTT.

This clonotype was picked up many times. This rearrangement joins TRBV5-4 to TRBJ2-7; D is unclear. CDR1 and CDR2 from the germline V gene are SGHNT and YYREEE (reference sequence). V lost 7 bases to trimming and J lost 3 bases, with 20 bases between them. This CDR3 comprises 15 residues. The CDR3 sequence: CASGLQPPGSYEQYF. CDR3 nucleotide sequence: TGTGCCAGCGGCCTACAGCCTCCCGGTAGCTACGAGCAGTACTTC. Using reference TRBV5-4 and TRBJ2-7 for the parts outside the CDR3, the full variable domain is ETGVTQSPTHLIKTRGQQVTLRCSSQSGHNTVSWYQQALGQGPQFIFQYYREEENGRGNFPPRFSGLQFPNYSSELNVNALELDDSALYLCASGLQPPGSYEQYFGPGTRLTVT.

Notes on this clonotype: At one end, the junction sequence differs from germline, possibly due to a read error. The chain carries TRBV7-2 and TRBJ1-1; D not certain. The CDR3 length is 15 residues. The V gene's germline CDR1 is SGHTA and CDR2 FQGNSA. DNA of the CDR3: TGTGCCAGCAGCTCCGCTATCCGGCCTAACACTGAAGTTTTCTTT. Translation: CASSSAIRPNTEVFF.

This clonotype was found a few times. The rearrangement links TRBV12-3 or TRBV12-4 to TRBJ2-1; D might be TRBD1 (5 bases). This CDR3 has 14 amino acids. The V and J ends lost 3 bases and 5 bases respectively, with 11 bases between them. The CDR3 DNA sequence: TGTGCCAGCAGTTTGCCGGACACAAACAATGAGCAGTTCTTC. It translates to CASSLPDTNNEQFF.

The gene calls are TRBV20-1 and TRBJ2-3; TRBD2 matches 9 bases. The germline V gene has CDR1 DFQATT and CDR2 SNEGSKA (reference sequence). The CDR3 is 15 amino acids. V lost 0 bases, J lost 4 bases, and 5 bases stayed unmatched. CDR3 nucleotide sequence: TGCAGTGCTAGAGATCTCGGCGGGAGGGCAGATACGCAGTATTTT. This encodes CSARDLGGRADTQYF.

This clonotype appeared many times. The rearrangement uses TRBV21-1 and TRBJ2-4; TRBD2, as called in the table, went unchecked against the DNA. TRBV21-1 is recorded as a pseudogene. This CDR3 comprises 14 residues. The CDR3 nucleotides are TGTGCCAGCAGCAAAAACGGAGGGGAAAACATTCAGTACTTC. Protein product: CASSKNGGENIQYF.

This clonotype was detected a few times. This CDR3 reads CASSRAGHLSPLHF. The CDR3 DNA sequence: TGTGCCAGCAGCAGGGCGGGACACCTTTCACCCCTCCACTTT. The chain has TRBV9 and TRBJ1-6; possibly TRBD1 for D (6 bases). This CDR3 region has 14 residues. CDR1 and CDR2 (germline): SGDLS, YYNGEE. V was trimmed by 4 bases and J by 9 bases, leaving 14 bases between them.

This clonotype was seen more than once but under ten times. This rearrangement joins TRBV3-2 to TRBJ2-7; the table assigns TRBD2, which was not confirmed against the DNA. TRBV3-2 is marked as a pseudogene. CDR3 length: 18 residues. CDR3 in amino acids: CASSPGEETSVSSYEQYF. Here the CDR3 DNA reads TGTGCCAGCAGCCCCGGGGAGGAGACCAGCGTCAGCTCCTACGAGCAGTACTTC.

V is TRBV7-9 and J is TRBJ2-3; TRBD1 matches 11 bases. Germline V lookup: CDR1 SEHNR, CDR2 FQNEAQ (reference sequence). Trimming removed 5 bases from V and 4 bases from J; junction bases left unmatched: 5. CDR3 length: 15 amino acids. CDR3 amino acids: CASSPDRGRADTQYF. CDR3 coding DNA: TGTGCCAGCAGCCCGGACAGGGGGCGAGCAGATACGCAGTATTTT.

This clonotype was detected a few times. The rearrangement joins TRBV14 to TRBJ2-1, with 9 bases that match TRBD2. V shed 4 bases, J shed 0 bases, and the junction held 10 bases outside the gene matches. The germline gives CDR1 SGHDN, CDR2 FVKESK. This CDR3 spans 18 amino acids. The CDR3 is CASSPRGLASSSYNEQFF. CDR3 bases: TGTGCCAGCAGCCCAAGGGGACTAGCTTCGAGCTCCTACAATGAGCAGTTCTTC.

At least ten counts were recorded for this clonotype. The J gene is TRBJ2-6, the V gene TRBV28, with a possible D match to TRBD1 (6 bases). Germline lookup yields CDR1 MDHEN and CDR2 SYDVKM. The CDR3 sequence is 16 residues long. The V gene lost 4 bases and the J gene lost 4 bases, with 14 bases spanning the gap. In DNA form, the CDR3 reads TGTGCCAGCAGTTCCCCAGGGGAATCCGGGGCCAACGTCCTGACTTTC. Protein sequence: CASSSPGESGANVLTF.